One and the same sample provided the 13 T cell receptor beta chains below, sequenced in a study of T cell repertoires in cytomegalovirus infection. TCRdb ran MiXCR on the reads and lists one entry per CDR3 protein. The sample lists approximately 190,000 distinct CDR3 sequences; nearly 9.5% were seen once. Sequencing was carried out using PBMCs. These receptors were taken from a human donor in good health (CMV status not recorded). Some clones in this sample may be carry-over from other donors' samples.

This clonotype was picked up many times. The V and J genes are TRBV7-2 and TRBJ1-2; D is possibly TRBD1 (5 bases). Germline V gene data show CDR1 as SGHTA and CDR2 as FQGNSA. This CDR3 region has 16 residues. V lost 1 base, J lost 1 base, and 13 bases lay in between. The CDR3 nucleotides read TGTGCCAGCAGCTTAGAGGGGAAGTCCGGTAACTATGGCTACACCTTC. It encodes CASSLEGKSGNYGYTF.

In this sample, this clonotype is medium-sized (0.01 to 0.1%). The V gene is TRBV7-2, the J gene TRBJ2-5; D is perhaps TRBD2 (6 bases). This CDR3 spans 15 amino acids. V lost 1 base, J lost 4 bases, and 13 bases lay in between. The germline V gene encodes CDR1 SGHTA and CDR2 FQGNSA. The chain's CDR3 is CASSLVDRGGETQYF. CDR3 sequence (DNA): TGTGCCAGCAGCTTAGTGGATAGGGGAGGAGAGACCCAGTACTTC.

This clonotype was picked up many times. The chain couples TRBV7-2 to TRBJ2-4; D unresolved. The germline gives CDR1 SGHTA, CDR2 FQGNSA. This CDR3 spans 17 amino acids. Trimming stripped 1 base from V and 0 bases from J, with 13 bases between. The CDR3 DNA reads as TGTGCCAGCAGCTTAGTCGGTCAGAAGCTAGCCAAAAACATTCAGTACTTC. This encodes CASSLVGQKLAKNIQYF.

Remarks on this clonotype: With a much larger clone just one base away, this may be a read error. The chain combines TRBV6-4 with TRBJ1-5; possibly TRBD1 for D (5 bases). From germline, CDR1 is MRHNA and CDR2 SNTAGT. CDR3 length: 14 amino acids. In nucleotides, the CDR3 is TGTGGCAGCAGTCCAGACAGTGACAATCAGCCCCAGCATTTT. This encodes CGSSPDSDNQPQHF.

CDR3 loop: CASSTRLWVGSYNEQFF. The CDR3, as DNA: TGCGCCAGCAGCACACGACTTTGGGTCGGCTCCTACAATGAGCAGTTCTTC. The chain links TRBV4-1 to TRBJ2-1; no clear D gene. V lost 5 bases and J 0 bases, leaving 17 bases between the germline ends. The germline CDR1 and CDR2 sequences are MGHRA and YSYEKL. The CDR3 extends over 17 amino acids.

This clonotype has more than one count but fewer than ten. The J gene is TRBJ2-2, the V gene TRBV20-1; D not certain. Germline V gene lookup returns CDR1 DFQATT and CDR2 SNEGSKA (reference sequence). The CDR3 is 14 residues long. The germline V and J ends were trimmed by 4 bases and 7 bases, with 16 bases remaining between them. The CDR3 is CSATSAGALGELFF. The CDR3 DNA reads TGCAGTGCTACCTCTGCTGGAGCTCTCGGGGAGCTGTTTTTT.

This sequence joins TRBV20-1 and TRBJ1-1, with TRBD1 identical over 10 bases. CDR1 DFQATT and CDR2 SNEGSKA come from the germline V gene (reference sequence). The CDR3 totals 14 residues. V lost 3 bases to trimming and J lost 3 bases; unmatched junction nucleotides: 4. The chain's CDR3 is CSASGQGVYTEAFF. CDR3 nucleotide sequence: TGCAGTGCTAGCGGACAGGGGGTTTACACTGAAGCTTTCTTT.

This chain links TRBV7-4 with TRBJ2-3, with D unclear. CDR1 and CDR2 (germline): SGHVT, SQSDAQ. The CDR3 extends over 12 amino acids. Trimming took off 8 bases at V and 3 bases at J, with 9 bases between the two ends. The DNA for the CDR3 is TGTGCCAGCGGGCCGAGGACAGATACGCAGTATTTT. Protein: CASGPRTDTQYF.

The sample holds many counts of this clonotype. The V and J genes are TRBV7-3 and TRBJ1-5, with a weak D call TRBD1 (6 bases). This CDR3 has 15 amino acids. The V end was cut by 6 bases, the J end by 9 bases, with 21 bases between. Germline CDR1 SGHTA, CDR2 FQGTGA. In DNA form, the CDR3 reads TGTGCCAGCAGTTCCGGGACAAGGGGGGAAGGGCCCCAGCATTTT. This encodes CASSSGTRGEGPQHF.

There are many counts of this clonotype. The V and J genes are TRBV7-9 and TRBJ2-5; weak D call: TRBD2 (5 bases). Germline V lookup: CDR1 SEHNR, CDR2 FQNEAQ (reference sequence). V was shortened by 1 base and J by 4 bases, with 16 bases between the two germline ends. The CDR3 length is 16 residues. For the CDR3, the DNA is TGTGCCAGCAGCTTAGGTCGTCGATCCGAGGGAGAGACCCAGTACTTC. It encodes CASSLGRRSEGETQYF. Full variable domain (outside the CDR3, taken from reference TRBV7-9 and TRBJ2-5): DTGVSQNPRHKITKRGQNVTFRCDPISEHNRLYWYRQTLGQGPEFLTYFQNEAQLEKSRLLSDRFSAERPKGSFSTLEIQRTEQGDSAMYLCASSLGRRSEGETQYFGPGTRLLVL.

This clonotype showed up just a few times. V is TRBV6-6 and J is TRBJ2-4; 12 bases align to TRBD2. Trimming removed 4 bases from V and 0 bases from J; junction bases left unmatched: 4. Germline CDR1 is MNHNY and CDR2 is SVGAGI (reference sequence). The CDR3 totals 17 residues. The CDR3 here is CASSFWTSGVAKNIQYF. The CDR3 nucleotides read TGTGCCAGCAGTTTTTGGACTAGCGGGGTAGCCAAAAACATTCAGTACTTC.

The chain joins TRBV7-2 to TRBJ2-2, with D hard to call. CDR1 is SGHTA, CDR2 FQGNSA, per germline. The CDR3 extends over 15 amino acids. Trimming stripped 7 bases from V and 0 bases from J, with 12 bases between. CDR3 loop: CASTPSVANTGELFF. The CDR3 DNA follows: TGTGCCAGCACCCCATCAGTGGCGAACACCGGGGAGCTGTTTTTT.

The table lists this clonotype with many counts. The chain recombines TRBV5-4 with TRBJ2-5; D might be TRBD2 (5 bases). CDR1 and CDR2 (germline): SGHNT, YYREEE (reference sequence). Trimming took off 4 bases at V and 4 bases at J, with 14 bases between the two ends. The CDR3 sequence is 14 residues long. CDR3 region: CASSLSEARETQYF. The DNA of the CDR3 is TGTGCCAGCAGCCTGTCGGAGGCGCGAGAGACCCAGTACTTC.